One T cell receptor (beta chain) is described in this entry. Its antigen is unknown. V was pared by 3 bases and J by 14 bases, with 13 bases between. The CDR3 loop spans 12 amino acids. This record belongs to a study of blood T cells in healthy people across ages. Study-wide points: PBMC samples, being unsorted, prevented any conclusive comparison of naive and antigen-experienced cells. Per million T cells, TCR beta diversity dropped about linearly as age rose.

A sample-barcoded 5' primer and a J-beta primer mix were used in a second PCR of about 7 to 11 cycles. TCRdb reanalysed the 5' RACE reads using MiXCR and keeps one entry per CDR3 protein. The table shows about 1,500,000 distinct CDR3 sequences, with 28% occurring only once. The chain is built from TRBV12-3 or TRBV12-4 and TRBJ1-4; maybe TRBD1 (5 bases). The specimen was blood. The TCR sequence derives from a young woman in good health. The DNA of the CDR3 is TGTGCCAGCAGTTTTGGGGGGGGAAAGCTGTTTTTT. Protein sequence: CASSFGGGKLFF.